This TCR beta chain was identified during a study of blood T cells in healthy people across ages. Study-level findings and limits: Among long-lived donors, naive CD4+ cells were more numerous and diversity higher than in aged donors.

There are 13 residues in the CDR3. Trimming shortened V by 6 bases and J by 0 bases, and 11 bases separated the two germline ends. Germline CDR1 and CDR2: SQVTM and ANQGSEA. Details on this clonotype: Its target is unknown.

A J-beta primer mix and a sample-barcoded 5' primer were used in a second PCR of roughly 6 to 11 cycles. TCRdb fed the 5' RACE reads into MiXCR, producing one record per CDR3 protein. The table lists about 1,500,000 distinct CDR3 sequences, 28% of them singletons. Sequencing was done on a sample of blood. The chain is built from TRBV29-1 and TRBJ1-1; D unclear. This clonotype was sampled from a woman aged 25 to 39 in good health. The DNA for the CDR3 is TGCAGCGTCGAGGGTTACATGAACACTGAAGCTTTCTTT. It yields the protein CSVEGYMNTEAFF. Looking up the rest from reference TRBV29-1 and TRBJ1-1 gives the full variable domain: SAVISQKPSRDICQRGTSLTIQCQVDSQVTMMFWYRQQPGQSLTLIATANQGSEATYESGFVIDKFPISRPNLTFSTLTVSNMSPEDSSIYLCSVEGYMNTEAFFGQGTRLTVV.